Presented here are 5 T cell receptor beta chains from one specimen sequenced in a study of T-cell memory formation after mild COVID-19. TCRdb itself ran the 5' RACE reads through MiXCR, one entry per CDR3 protein. The data hold roughly 150,000 distinct CDR3 sequences, with over 10% observed a single time. Material: PBMCs or a T cell subset sorted from them (not recorded which). The source of these receptors is a man aged 18-30 years who had mild COVID-19 (a few samples of this study predate the infection). Cell type and time point are not known.

This clonotype was recorded a few times. V is TRBV19 and J is TRBJ2-2, with D tentatively TRBD1 (6 bases). CDR1 LNHDA and CDR2 SQIVND come from the germline V gene (reference sequence). V was trimmed by 11 bases and J by 5 bases, leaving 21 bases between them. This CDR3 comprises 15 residues. CDR3 sequence (DNA): TGTGCCGTACGGATCGGGACATGGAGGACCGGGGAGCTGTTTTTT. Protein product: CAVRIGTWRTGELFF.

The DNA for the CDR3 is TGTGCCAGCACCCCAGGGTTAAACTATAATTCACCCCTCCACTTT. Protein product: CASTPGLNYNSPLHF. V usage is TRBV11-2 and J usage is TRBJ1-6; D is perhaps TRBD1 (5 bases). V shed 7 bases and J shed 3 bases, with 13 bases lying between them. The CDR3 is 15 residues long. Germline CDR1 and CDR2: SGHAT and FQNNGV.

This chain uses TRBV2 with TRBJ2-7, with D possibly matching TRBD1 (5 bases). Germline V gives CDR1 SNHLY, CDR2 FYNNEI. V gave up 8 bases and J gave up 6 bases, with 14 bases separating them. The CDR3 totals 12 residues. This CDR3 is CASGQGPLEQYV. Here the CDR3 DNA reads TGTGCCAGCGGGCAGGGCCCCCTCGAGCAGTACGTC.

The chain is built from TRBV20-1 and TRBJ2-3; perhaps D is TRBD1 or TRBD2 (5 bases each). The CDR3 is 15 residues long. With 3 bases removed from V and 1 base from J, the gap between germline ends came to 14 bases. CDR1 and CDR2 from the germline V gene are DFQATT and SNEGSKA (reference sequence). CDR3 in amino acids: CSASGTAGGTDTQYF. The CDR3 DNA sequence: TGCAGTGCTAGTGGGACGGCCGGGGGCACAGATACGCAGTATTTT.

The chain joins TRBV7-9 to TRBJ1-1; D remains ambiguous. The germline V and J ends were trimmed by 5 bases and 1 base, with 11 bases remaining between them. The CDR3 totals 14 residues. Germline CDR1 and CDR2: SEHNR and FQNEAQ (reference sequence). The CDR3 DNA reads TGTGCCAGCAGCGGGTCGGCAGGGAACACTGAAGCTTTCTTT. This codes for CASSGSAGNTEAFF.